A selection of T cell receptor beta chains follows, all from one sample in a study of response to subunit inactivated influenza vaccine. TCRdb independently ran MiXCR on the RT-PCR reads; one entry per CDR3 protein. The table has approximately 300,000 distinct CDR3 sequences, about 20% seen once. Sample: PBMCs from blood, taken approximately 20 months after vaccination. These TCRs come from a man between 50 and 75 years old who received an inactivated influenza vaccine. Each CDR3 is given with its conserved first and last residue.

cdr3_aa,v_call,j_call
CASSLFWDRGYEQYF,TRBV7-2,TRBJ2-7
CASTRLAGPDTEAFF,TRBV7-8,TRBJ1-1
CASSHITGTGSEQYF,TRBV7-9,TRBJ2-7
CASSANPGGEQFF,TRBV9,TRBJ2-1
CASRQAGGELFF,TRBV6-5,TRBJ2-2
CASSESRTGYSNQPQHF,TRBV10-2,TRBJ1-5
CASSPRTGENSPLHF,TRBV5-1,TRBJ1-6
CASRDSFTEAFF,TRBV12-3/TRBV12-4,TRBJ1-1
CASSSFPRTGGNQPQHF,TRBV6-2/TRBV6-3,TRBJ1-5
CASSFGDGYTF,TRBV12-3/TRBV12-4,TRBJ1-2
CSARDPLKGLYGYTF,TRBV20-1,TRBJ1-2
CASSLSTGLAAQYF,TRBV12-3/TRBV12-4,TRBJ2-3
CATSVGPKGGSNQPQHF,TRBV24-1,TRBJ1-5
CASSPPAGASTDTQYF,TRBV12-3/TRBV12-4,TRBJ2-3
CASSLAEASTEAFF,TRBV7-9,TRBJ1-1
CASKLAGITGELFF,TRBV6-1,TRBJ2-2
CASSLWPSMRDNGYTF,TRBV5-4,TRBJ1-2
CASSQETGNYGYTF,TRBV4-1,TRBJ1-2
CASSYPRDRSYGYTF,TRBV6-5,TRBJ1-2
CASSLVQGQREQYF,TRBV28,TRBJ2-7
CASSRQGSNQPQHF,TRBV5-6,TRBJ1-5
CSVGTGVSETQYF,TRBV29-1,TRBJ2-5
CAWSPRGLTNTEAFF,TRBV30,TRBJ1-1
CAISESNYEQYF,TRBV10-3,TRBJ2-7
CASSQDRGSLNEKLFF,TRBV4-2,TRBJ1-4
CASSQTSGTVNSPLHF,TRBV3-1,TRBJ1-6